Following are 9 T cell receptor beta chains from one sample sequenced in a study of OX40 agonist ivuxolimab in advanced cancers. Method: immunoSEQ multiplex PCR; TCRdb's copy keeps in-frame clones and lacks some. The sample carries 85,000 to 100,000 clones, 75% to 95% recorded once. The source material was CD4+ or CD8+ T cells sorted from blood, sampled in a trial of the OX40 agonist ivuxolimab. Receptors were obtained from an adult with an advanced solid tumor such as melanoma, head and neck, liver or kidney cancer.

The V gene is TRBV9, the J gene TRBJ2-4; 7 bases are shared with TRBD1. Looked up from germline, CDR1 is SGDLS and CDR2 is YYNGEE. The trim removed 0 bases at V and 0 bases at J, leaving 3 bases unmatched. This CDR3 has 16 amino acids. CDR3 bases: TGTGCCAGCAGCGTAGGGACAGGTCTAGCCAAAAACATTCAGTACTTC. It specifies CASSVGTGLAKNIQYF. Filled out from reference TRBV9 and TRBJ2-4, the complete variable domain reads DSGVTQTPKHLITATGQRVTLRCSPRSGDLSVYWYQQSLDQGLQFLIQYYNGEERAKGNILERFSAQQFPDLHSELNLSSLELGDSALYFCASSVGTGLAKNIQYFGAGTRLSVL.

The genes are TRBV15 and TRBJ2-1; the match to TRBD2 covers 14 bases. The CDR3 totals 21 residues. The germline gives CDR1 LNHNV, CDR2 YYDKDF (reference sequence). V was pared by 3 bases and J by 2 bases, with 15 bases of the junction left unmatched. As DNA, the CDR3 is TGTGCCACCAGCAGGCGGGGGCCCGGGACTAGCGGGAGATCCACCTACAATGAGCAGTTCTTC. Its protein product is CATSRRGPGTSGRSTYNEQFF.

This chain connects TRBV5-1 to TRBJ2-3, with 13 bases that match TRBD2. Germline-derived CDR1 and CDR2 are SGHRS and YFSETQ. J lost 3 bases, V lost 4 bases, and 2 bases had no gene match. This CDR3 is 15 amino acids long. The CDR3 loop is CASSLGLAGTDTQYF. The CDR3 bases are TGCGCCAGCAGCCTGGGACTAGCGGGAACAGATACGCAGTATTTT. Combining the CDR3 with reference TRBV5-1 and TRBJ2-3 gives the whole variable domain KAGVTQTPRYLIKTRGQQVTLSCSPISGHRSVSWYQQTPGQGLQFLFEYFSETQRNKGNFPGRFSGRQFSNSRSEMNVSTLELGDSALYLCASSLGLAGTDTQYFGPGTRLTVL.

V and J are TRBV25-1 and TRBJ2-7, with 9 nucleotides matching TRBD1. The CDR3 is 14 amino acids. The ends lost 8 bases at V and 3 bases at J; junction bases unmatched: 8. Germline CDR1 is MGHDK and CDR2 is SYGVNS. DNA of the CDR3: TGTGCCAGCCGACCCGGGACAGGGTTCTACGAGCAGTACTTC. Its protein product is CASRPGTGFYEQYF.

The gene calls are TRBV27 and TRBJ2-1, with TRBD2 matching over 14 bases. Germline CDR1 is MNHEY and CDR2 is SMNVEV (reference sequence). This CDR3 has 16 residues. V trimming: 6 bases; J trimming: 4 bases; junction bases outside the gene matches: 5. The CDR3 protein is CASSPRTSGRYNEQFF. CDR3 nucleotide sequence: TGTGCCAGCAGCCCCCGGACTAGCGGGAGGTACAATGAGCAGTTCTTC.

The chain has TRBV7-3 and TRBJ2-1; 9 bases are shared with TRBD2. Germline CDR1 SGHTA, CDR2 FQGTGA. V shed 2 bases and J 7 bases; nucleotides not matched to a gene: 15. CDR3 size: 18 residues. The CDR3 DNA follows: TGTGCCAGCAGCTTATATCCCCTTTCTAGCGGGGTACTAAATGAGCAGTTCTTC. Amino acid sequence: CASSLYPLSSGVLNEQFF. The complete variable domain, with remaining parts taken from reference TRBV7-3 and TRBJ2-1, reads GAGVSQTPSNKVTEKGKYVELRCDPISGHTALYWYRQSLGQGPEFLIYFQGTGAADDSGLPNDRFFAVRPEGSVSTLKIQRTERGDSAVYLCASSLYPLSSGVLNEQFFGPGTRLTVL.

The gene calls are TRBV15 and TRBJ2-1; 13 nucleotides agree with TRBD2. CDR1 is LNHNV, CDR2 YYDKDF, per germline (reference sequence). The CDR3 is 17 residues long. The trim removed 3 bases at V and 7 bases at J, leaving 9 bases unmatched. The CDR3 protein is CATSSNRLAGGRNEQFF. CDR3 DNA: TGTGCCACCAGCAGCAATCGACTAGCGGGAGGAAGGAATGAGCAGTTCTTC. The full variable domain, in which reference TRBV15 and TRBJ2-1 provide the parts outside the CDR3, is DAMVIQNPRYQVTQFGKPVTLSCSQTLNHNVMYWYQQKSSQAPKLLFHYYDKDFNNEADTPDNFQSRRPNTSFCFLDIRSPGLGDTAMYLCATSSNRLAGGRNEQFFGPGTRLTVL.

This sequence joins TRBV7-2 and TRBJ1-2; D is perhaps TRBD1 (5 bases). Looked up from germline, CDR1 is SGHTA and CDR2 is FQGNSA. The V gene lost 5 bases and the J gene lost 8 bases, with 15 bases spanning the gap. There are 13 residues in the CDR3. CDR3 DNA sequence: TGTGCCAGCAGCCCGACAGACCGCGGAGGCTACACCTTC. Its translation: CASSPTDRGGYTF.

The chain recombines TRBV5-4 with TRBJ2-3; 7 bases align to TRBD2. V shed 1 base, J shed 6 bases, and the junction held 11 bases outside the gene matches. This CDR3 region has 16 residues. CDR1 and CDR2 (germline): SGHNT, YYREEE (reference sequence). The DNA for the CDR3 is TGTGCCAGCAGCTTGTCAGCTAGCGGCCTCGGGGATACGCAGTATTTT. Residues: CASSLSASGLGDTQYF.